What follows are 2 T cell receptor beta chains derived from one specimen sequenced in a study of technical replicates of blood from several donors (dated 2017 in TCRdb). Libraries were built with the immunoSEQ multiplex PCR assay. TCRdb retrieved this table from immuneACCESS and kept in-frame rearrangements only. Not all clones are present; in checked studies, unresolved V genes account for under half, and no reason is known for the remainder. Within this sample are roughly 62,000 clones, with roughly 89% of them counted one time only. The top ten clones comprise 3% to 4% of the sample. Sample: PBMCs. The origin of the receptors is a human donor in good health. Some clones in this sample may be carry-over from other donors' samples.

This chain joins TRBV30 and TRBJ1-4; D gene uncertain. Trimming took off 3 bases at V and 5 bases at J, with 10 bases between the two ends. This CDR3 is 13 amino acids long. Germline CDR1 reads GTSNPN; CDR2 reads SVGIG (reference sequence). The CDR3 sequence: CAWRTRLNEKLFF. CDR3 nucleotides: TGTGCCTGGAGGACACGGCTGAATGAAAAACTGTTTTTT.

The V and J genes are TRBV19 and TRBJ2-7; D is undetermined. V lost 5 bases to trimming and J lost 5 bases, with 16 bases between them. CDR1 and CDR2 from the germline V gene are LNHDA and SQIVND (reference sequence). The CDR3 covers 14 residues. The CDR3 DNA is TGTGCCAGTAGTCGCAGGCCCCCTTTCGACGAGCAGTACTTC. Translation: CASSRRPPFDEQYF.